The sequence of this T cell receptor (beta chain) was determined in a study of CD8+ T cells in alopecia areata. About the study: Oral tofacitinib (5 to 10 mg twice daily) was administered to treated patients. General study points: Scalp clonality decreased significantly with tofacitinib, and so did expanded CD8+ clones among the top 100. Relative to normal scalp, lesional scalp, especially alopecia totalis/universalis, showed higher clonality.

There are 13 residues in the CDR3. The ends were cut back, 4 bases at V and 3 bases at J, with 11 bases in the middle. CDR1 SGDLS and CDR2 YYNGEE come from the germline V gene. RNA was extracted and reverse transcribed into cDNA as the sequencing template. The repertoire was sequenced with immunoSEQ multiplex PCR; TCRdb's copy has only in-frame clones and lacks some. The table has about 74,000 clones, 25% to 35% seen once; the top ten hold about 15%. On this clone itself: Its antigen is not known.

This sample's treatment: oral pan-JAK inhibitor, 5-10 mg twice daily. This specimen consisted of CD8+ T cells sorted from blood, obtained at week 4, from a patient treated with tofacitinib. V is TRBV9 and J is TRBJ2-7, with no clear D. This clonotype was obtained from a human donor with alopecia areata. The CDR3 nucleotides are TGTGCCAGCAGCCCAGGAAGGAACTACGAGCAGTACTTC. It codes for CASSPGRNYEQYF.